What follows is one T cell receptor (beta chain) and its context. This sample stems from a study of shared T cell receptors in the human thymus. Trimming pared 1 base from V and 10 bases from J, leaving 17 bases between. There are 14 residues in the CDR3. The germline V gene encodes CDR1 SGHAT and CDR2 FQNNGV. Using immunoSEQ multiplex PCR, the repertoire was profiled, and TCRdb retains in-frame clones only, with some absent. The sample holds about 660,000 clones, around 87% seen once. In addition, the sample was reused for a study of human thymus T cells.

V is TRBV11-2 and J is TRBJ2-7; no definite D call. Sequences were obtained from thymocytes. This receptor was taken from a boy under three years old with a congenital heart defect. The CDR3 DNA reads as TGTGCCAGCAGCTTAGTTGGCGGTCAACGGCGACAGTACTTC. Its protein product is CASSLVGGQRRQYF.